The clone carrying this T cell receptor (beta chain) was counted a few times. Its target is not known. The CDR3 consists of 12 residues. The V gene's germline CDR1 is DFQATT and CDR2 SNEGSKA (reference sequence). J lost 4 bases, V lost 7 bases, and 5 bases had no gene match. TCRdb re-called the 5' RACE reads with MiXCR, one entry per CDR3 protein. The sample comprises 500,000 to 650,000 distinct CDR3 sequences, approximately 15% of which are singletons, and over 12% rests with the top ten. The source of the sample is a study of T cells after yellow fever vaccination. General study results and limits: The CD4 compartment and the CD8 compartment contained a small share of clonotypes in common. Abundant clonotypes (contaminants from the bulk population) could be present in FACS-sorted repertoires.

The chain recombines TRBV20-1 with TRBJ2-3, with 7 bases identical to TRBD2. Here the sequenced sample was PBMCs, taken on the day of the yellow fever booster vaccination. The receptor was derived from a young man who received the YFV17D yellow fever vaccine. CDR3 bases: TGCAGTGGTGGGGAGGGCTCAGATACGCAGTATTTT. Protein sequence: CSGGEGSDTQYF.